This T cell receptor beta chain derives from a study of blood T cell repertoires in COVID-19. Germline loops: CDR1 SGHNT, CDR2 YYREEE (reference sequence). V was pared by 4 bases and J by 3 bases, with 17 bases between. The CDR3 contains 15 residues. Generated by immunoSEQ multiplex PCR, the TCRdb table keeps only in-frame clones and is missing some. This sample carries some 250,000 clones, roughly 80% of them seen once, and the ten largest clones take about 8%. The receptor's source is a woman aged 80 or over with acute or convalescent COVID-19. V gene TRBV5-4 combines with J gene TRBJ2-7, with D possibly TRBD2 on 7 matching bases. Source material: peripheral blood. CDR3 in DNA: TGTGCCAGCAGCCTAGGGGGGGCCGGTTTCTACGAGCAGTACTTC. It yields the protein CASSLGGAGFYEQYF.